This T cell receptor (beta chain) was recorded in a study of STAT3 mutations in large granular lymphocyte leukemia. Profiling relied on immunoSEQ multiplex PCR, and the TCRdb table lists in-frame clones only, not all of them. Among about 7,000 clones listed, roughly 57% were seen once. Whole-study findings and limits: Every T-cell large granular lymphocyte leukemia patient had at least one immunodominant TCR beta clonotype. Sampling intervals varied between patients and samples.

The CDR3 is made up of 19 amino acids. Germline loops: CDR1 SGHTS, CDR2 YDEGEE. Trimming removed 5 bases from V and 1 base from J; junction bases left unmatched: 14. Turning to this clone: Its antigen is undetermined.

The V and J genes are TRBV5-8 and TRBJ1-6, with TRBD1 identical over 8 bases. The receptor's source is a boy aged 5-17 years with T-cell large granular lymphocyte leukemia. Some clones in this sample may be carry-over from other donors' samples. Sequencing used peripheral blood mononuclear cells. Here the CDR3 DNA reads TGTGCCAGCAGTACACGACAGGGGACGCAAGGTTCCTATAATTCACCCCTCCACTTT. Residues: CASSTRQGTQGSYNSPLHF. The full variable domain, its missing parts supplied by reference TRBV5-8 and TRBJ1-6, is EAGVTQSPTHLIKTRGQQATLRCSPISGHTSVYWYQQALGLGLQFLLWYDEGEERNRGNFPPRFSGRQFPNYSSELNVNALELEDSALYLCASSTRQGTQGSYNSPLHFGNGTRLTVT.